This T cell receptor beta chain was identified during a study of blood T cell repertoires in COVID-19. Here immunoSEQ multiplex PCR was the method, and the copy in TCRdb shows in-frame clones only, minus some. The sample consists of 200,000 to 250,000 clones, approximately 84% of them appearing once. V lost 1 base to trimming and J lost 3 bases; unmatched junction nucleotides: 6. The CDR3 extends over 17 amino acids. Germline CDR1 reads SGHTA; CDR2 reads FQGNSA. This chain uses TRBV7-2 with TRBJ2-1, with 10 bases that match TRBD2. The clonotype originates from a man aged 35-49 years with acute or convalescent COVID-19. Material: peripheral blood. CDR3 sequence (DNA): TGTGCCAGCAGCTTAGTGGCTAGCGGGGGTCACTACAATGAGCAGTTCTTC. Translation: CASSLVASGGHYNEQFF. Using reference TRBV7-2 and TRBJ2-1 for the parts outside the CDR3, the full variable domain is GAGVSQSPSNKVTEKGKDVELRCDPISGHTALYWYRQSLGQGLEFLIYFQGNSAPDKSGLPSDRFSAERTGGSVSTLTIQRTQQEDSAVYLCASSLVASGGHYNEQFFGPGTRLTVL.